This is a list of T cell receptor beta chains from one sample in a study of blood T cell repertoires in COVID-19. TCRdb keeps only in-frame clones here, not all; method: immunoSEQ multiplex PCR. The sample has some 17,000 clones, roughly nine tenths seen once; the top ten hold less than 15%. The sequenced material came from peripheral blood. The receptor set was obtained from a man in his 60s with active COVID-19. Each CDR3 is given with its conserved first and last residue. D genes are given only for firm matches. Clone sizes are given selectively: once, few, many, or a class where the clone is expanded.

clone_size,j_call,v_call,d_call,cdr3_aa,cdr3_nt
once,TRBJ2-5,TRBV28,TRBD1,CASSLLGQGRYF,TGTGCCAGCAGTTTACTGGGACAGGGGAGGTACTTC
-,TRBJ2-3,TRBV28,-,CAGGERGTDTQYF,TGTGCCGGAGGGGAACGGGGCACAGATACGCAGTATTTT
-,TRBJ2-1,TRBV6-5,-,CASSPTGRGTNEQFF,TGTGCCAGCAGCCCCACCGGCAGGGGTACGAATGAGCAGTTCTTC
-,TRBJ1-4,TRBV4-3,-,CASSQEMRRSNEKLFF,TGCGCCAGCAGCCAGGAGATGAGGAGGTCTAATGAAAAACTGTTTTTT
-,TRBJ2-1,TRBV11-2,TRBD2,CASSTGGANEQFF,TGTGCCAGCAGCACGGGGGGGGCGAATGAGCAGTTCTTC
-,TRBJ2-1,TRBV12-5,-,CASGSARTEQFF,TGTGCTAGTGGTTCCGCGAGAACTGAGCAGTTCTTC
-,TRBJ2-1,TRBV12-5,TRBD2,CASGSRTSGAYNEQFF,TGTGCTAGTGGTTCCAGGACTAGCGGGGCCTACAATGAGCAGTTCTTC
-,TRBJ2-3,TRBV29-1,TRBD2,CSVASGFTDTQYF,TGCAGCGTGGCTAGCGGCTTCACAGATACGCAGTATTTT
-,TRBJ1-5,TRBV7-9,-,CASSRTVNQPQHF,TGTGCCAGCAGTCGTACAGTCAATCAGCCCCAGCATTTT
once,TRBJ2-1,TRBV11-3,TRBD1,CASSSTGPEEQFF,TGTGCCAGCAGCTCGACAGGGCCTGAGGAGCAGTTCTTC
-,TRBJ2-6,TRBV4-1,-,CASSQRGISGANVLTF,TGCGCCAGCAGCCAAAGGGGGATCTCTGGGGCCAACGTCCTGACTTTC
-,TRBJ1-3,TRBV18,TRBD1,CASSLGTALSGNTIYF,TGTGCCAGCTCACTTGGGACAGCACTCTCTGGAAACACCATATATTTT
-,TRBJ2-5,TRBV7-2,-,CASILGGVAQETQYF,TGTGCCAGCATCCTAGGCGGGGTGGCCCAAGAGACCCAGTACTTC
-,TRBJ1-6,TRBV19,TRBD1,CASSARTGTNSPLHF,TGTGCCAGTAGTGCCCGGACAGGGACGAATTCACCCCTCCACTTT
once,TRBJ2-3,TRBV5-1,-,CASSPAGTTDTQYF,TGCGCCAGCAGCCCGGCGGGGACCACAGATACGCAGTATTTT
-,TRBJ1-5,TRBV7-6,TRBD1,CASSSRQGSQPQHF,TGTGCCAGCAGCTCGCGACAGGGGAGTCAGCCCCAGCATTTT
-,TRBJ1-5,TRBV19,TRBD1,CASSIKGANNQPQHF,TGTGCCAGTAGTATAAAGGGGGCTAACAATCAGCCCCAGCATTTT
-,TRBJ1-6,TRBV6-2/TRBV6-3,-,CASSYSGHNLPPLHF,TGTGCCAGCAGTTACTCGGGCCACAATCTGCCACCCCTCCACTTT
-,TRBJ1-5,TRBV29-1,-,CSVEEGGGNQPQHF,TGCAGCGTTGAAGAGGGGGGAGGCAATCAGCCCCAGCATTTT
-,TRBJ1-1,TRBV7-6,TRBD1,CASSLATGGGSGRNTEAFF,TGTGCCAGCAGCTTAGCGACGGGAGGGGGCAGTGGTAGGAACACTGAAGCTTTCTTT
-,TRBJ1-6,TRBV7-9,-,CASSPRDTHNSPLHF,TGTGCCAGCAGCCCCCGGGACACTCATAATTCACCCCTCCACTTT
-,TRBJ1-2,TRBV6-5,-,CASSYSGGALGYTF,TGTGCCAGCAGTTACTCGGGGGGGGCGCTTGGCTACACCTTC
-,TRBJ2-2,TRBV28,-,CASSLWGRRRETNTGELFF,TGTGCCAGCAGTTTATGGGGTCGGAGGCGAGAGACGAACACCGGGGAGCTGTTTTTT
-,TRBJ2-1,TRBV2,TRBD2,CASSGLAPDEQFF,TGTGCCAGCTCGGGACTAGCCCCCGATGAGCAGTTCTTC
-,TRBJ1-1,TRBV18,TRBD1,CASSPLGTGITEAFF,TGTGCCAGCTCACCCTTAGGGACAGGGATAACTGAAGCTTTCTTT
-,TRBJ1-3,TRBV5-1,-,CASSLVQADSGNTIYF,TGCGCCAGCAGCTTGGTGCAGGCCGACTCTGGAAACACCATATATTTT
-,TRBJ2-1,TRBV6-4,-,CASSDSLGANEQFF,TGTGCCAGCAGTGACTCGTTGGGGGCCAATGAGCAGTTCTTC
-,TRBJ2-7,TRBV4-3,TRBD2,CASSQVATSGGPYEQYF,TGCGCCAGCAGCCAAGTGGCGACTAGCGGGGGTCCTTACGAGCAGTACTTC
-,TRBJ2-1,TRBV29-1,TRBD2,CSVASGRIYNEQFF,TGCAGCGTTGCCAGCGGGAGAATATACAATGAGCAGTTCTTC
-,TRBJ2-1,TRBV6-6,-,CASSQLAGSGEQFF,TGTGCCAGCAGTCAACTAGCCGGGAGCGGTGAGCAGTTCTTC
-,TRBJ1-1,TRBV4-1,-,CASSLQTVSVTEAFF,TGCGCCAGCAGCCTCCAGACAGTCTCGGTCACTGAAGCTTTCTTT
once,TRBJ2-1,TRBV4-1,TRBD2,CASSPGIASGAWAGNEQFF,TGCGCCAGCAGCCCTGGGATAGCTAGCGGCGCTTGGGCGGGGAATGAGCAGTTCTTC
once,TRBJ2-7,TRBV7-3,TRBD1,CASSLNRGQGTGEQYF,TGTGCCAGCAGCTTAAACCGGGGACAGGGCACCGGCGAGCAGTACTTC
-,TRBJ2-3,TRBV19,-,CASRTPGATDTQYF,TGTGCCAGTAGGACGCCAGGGGCTACAGATACGCAGTATTTT
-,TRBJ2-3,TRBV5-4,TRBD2,CASSPSAGDEGTDTQYF,TGTGCCAGCAGCCCATCCGCGGGGGACGAGGGCACAGATACGCAGTATTTT